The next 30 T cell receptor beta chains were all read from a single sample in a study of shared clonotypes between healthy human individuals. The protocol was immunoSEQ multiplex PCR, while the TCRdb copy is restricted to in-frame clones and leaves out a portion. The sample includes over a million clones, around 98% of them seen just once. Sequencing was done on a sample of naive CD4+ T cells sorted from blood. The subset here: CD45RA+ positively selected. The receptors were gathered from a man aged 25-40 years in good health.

The CDR3 here is CASSLPRDEQYF. CDR3 nucleotide sequence: TGTGCCAGCAGCCTCCCCCGAGACGAGCAGTACTTC. This sequence joins TRBV5-4 and TRBJ2-7, with D unclear. Trimming cost V 4 bases and J 5 bases, with 10 bases left between them. The CDR3 spans 12 residues. Germline V CDR1 and CDR2: SGHNT, YYREEE (reference sequence).

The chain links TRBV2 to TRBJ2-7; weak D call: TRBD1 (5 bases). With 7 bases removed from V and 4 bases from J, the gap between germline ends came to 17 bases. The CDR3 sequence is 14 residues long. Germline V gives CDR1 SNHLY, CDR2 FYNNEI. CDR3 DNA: TGTGCCAGCAACGATCGCAGGGTGGGTTACGAGCAGTACTTC. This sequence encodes CASNDRRVGYEQYF.

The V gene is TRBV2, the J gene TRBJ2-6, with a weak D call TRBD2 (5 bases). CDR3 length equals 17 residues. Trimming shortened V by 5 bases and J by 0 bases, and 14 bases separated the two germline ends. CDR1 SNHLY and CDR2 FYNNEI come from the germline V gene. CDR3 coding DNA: TGTGCCAGCAGTCCTACACTAGTTTTCTCTGGGGCCAACGTCCTGACTTTC. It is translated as CASSPTLVFSGANVLTF.

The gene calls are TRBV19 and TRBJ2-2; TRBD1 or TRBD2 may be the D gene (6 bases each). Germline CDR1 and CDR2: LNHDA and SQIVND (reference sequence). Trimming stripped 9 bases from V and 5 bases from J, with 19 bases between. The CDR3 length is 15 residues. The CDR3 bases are TGTGCCAGCCGGGACTCGTGGGGGGCTACCGGGGAGCTGTTTTTT. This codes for CASRDSWGATGELFF.

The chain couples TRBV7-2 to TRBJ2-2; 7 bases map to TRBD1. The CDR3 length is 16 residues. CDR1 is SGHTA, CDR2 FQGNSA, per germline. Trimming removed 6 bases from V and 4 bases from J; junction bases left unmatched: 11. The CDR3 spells CASSDAVGQVTGELFF. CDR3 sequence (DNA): TGTGCCAGCAGTGATGCCGTTGGACAGGTCACCGGGGAGCTGTTTTTT.

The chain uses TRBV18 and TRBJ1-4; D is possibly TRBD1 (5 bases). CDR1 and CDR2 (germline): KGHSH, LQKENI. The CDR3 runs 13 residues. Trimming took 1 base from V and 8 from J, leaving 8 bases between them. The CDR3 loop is CASSPRQSEKLFF. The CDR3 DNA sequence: TGTGCCAGCTCACCACGACAGTCGGAAAAACTGTTTTTT.

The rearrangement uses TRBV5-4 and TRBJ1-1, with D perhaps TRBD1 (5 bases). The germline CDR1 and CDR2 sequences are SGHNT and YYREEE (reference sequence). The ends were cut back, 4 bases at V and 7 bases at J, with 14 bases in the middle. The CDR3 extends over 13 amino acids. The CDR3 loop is CASSLGGRDEAFF. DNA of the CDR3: TGTGCCAGCAGCCTGGGGGGTAGGGATGAAGCTTTCTTT.

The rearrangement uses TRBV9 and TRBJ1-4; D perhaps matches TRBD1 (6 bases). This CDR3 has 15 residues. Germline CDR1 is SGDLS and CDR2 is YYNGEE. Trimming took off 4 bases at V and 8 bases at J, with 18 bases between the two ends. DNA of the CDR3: TGTGCCAGCAGCCTAACCCCACGAGGGGGGGAAAAACTGTTTTTT. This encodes CASSLTPRGGEKLFF.

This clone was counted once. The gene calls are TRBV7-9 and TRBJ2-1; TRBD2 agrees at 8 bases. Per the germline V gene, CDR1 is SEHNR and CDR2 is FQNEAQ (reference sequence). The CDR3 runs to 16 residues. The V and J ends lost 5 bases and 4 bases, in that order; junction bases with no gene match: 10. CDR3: CASSPIAGILYNEQFF. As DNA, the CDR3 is TGTGCCAGCAGCCCTATAGCGGGAATACTTTACAATGAGCAGTTCTTC.

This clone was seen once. CDR3 amino acids: CATSRSRGDRGPFGYGYTF. The CDR3, as DNA: TGTGCCACCAGCAGATCGAGGGGGGACAGGGGCCCGTTCGGCTATGGCTACACCTTC. The chain carries TRBV15 and TRBJ1-2; 10 nucleotides agree with TRBD1. The CDR3 length is 19 residues. V shed 2 bases and J 4 bases; nucleotides not matched to a gene: 16. Germline CDR1 LNHNV, CDR2 YYDKDF (reference sequence).

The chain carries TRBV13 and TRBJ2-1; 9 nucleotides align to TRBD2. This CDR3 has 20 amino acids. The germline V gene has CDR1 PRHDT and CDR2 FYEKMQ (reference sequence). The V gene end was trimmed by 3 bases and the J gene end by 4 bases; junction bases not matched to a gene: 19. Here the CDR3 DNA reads TGTGCCAGCAGCTTTGGGTACGGAGAACTGACTAGCGGACAATACAATGAGCAGTTCTTC. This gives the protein CASSFGYGELTSGQYNEQFF.

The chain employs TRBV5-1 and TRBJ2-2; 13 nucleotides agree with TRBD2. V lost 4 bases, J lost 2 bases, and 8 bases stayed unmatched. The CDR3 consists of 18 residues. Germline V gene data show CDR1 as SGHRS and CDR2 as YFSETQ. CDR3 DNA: TGCGCCAGCAGCCGACTGGGGACTAGCGGGGTCAACACCGGGGAGCTGTTTTTT. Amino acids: CASSRLGTSGVNTGELFF.

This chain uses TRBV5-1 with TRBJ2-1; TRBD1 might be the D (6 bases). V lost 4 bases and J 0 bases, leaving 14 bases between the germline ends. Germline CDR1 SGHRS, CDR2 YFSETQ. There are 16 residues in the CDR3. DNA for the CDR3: TGCGCCAGCAGCGCACAGGGTATAAGCTCCTACAATGAGCAGTTCTTC. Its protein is CASSAQGISSYNEQFF.

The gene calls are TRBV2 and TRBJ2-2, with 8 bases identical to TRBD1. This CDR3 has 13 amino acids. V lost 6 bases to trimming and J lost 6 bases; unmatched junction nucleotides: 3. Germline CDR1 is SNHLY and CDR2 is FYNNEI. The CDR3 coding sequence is TGTGCCAGCAGAGACAGGGGCCCCGGGGAGCTGTTTTTT. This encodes CASRDRGPGELFF.

The CDR3 DNA is TGTGCCAGCAGCTGGAGTAGCACAGATACGCAGTATTTT. Translated: CASSWSSTDTQYF. The J gene is TRBJ2-3, the V gene TRBV5-4; D is ambiguous. The CDR3 is 13 residues long. The V and J ends lost 3 bases and 0 bases respectively, with 5 bases between them. Germline CDR1 SGHNT, CDR2 YYREEE (reference sequence).

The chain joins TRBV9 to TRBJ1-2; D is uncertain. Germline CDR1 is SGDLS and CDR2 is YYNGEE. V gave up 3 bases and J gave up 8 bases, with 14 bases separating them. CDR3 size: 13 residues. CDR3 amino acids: CASSARGPGGYTF. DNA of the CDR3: TGTGCCAGCAGCGCCCGAGGCCCGGGCGGCTACACCTTC. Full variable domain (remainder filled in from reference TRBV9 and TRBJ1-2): DSGVTQTPKHLITATGQRVTLRCSPRSGDLSVYWYQQSLDQGLQFLIQYYNGEERAKGNILERFSAQQFPDLHSELNLSSLELGDSALYFCASSARGPGGYTFGSGTRLTVV.

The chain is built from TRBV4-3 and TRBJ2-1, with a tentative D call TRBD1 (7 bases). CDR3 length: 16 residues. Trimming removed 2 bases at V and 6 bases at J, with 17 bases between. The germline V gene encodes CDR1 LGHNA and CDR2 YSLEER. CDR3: CASSQLQGRSGNEQFF. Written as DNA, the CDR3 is TGCGCCAGCAGCCAACTACAGGGGAGGTCCGGCAATGAGCAGTTCTTC.

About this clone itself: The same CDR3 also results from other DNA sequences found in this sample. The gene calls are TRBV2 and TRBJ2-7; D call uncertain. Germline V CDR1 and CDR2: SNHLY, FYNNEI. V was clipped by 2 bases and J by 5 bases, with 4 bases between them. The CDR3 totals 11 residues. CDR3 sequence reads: CASSERNEQYF. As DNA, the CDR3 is TGTGCCAGCAGTGAACGGAACGAGCAGTACTTC.

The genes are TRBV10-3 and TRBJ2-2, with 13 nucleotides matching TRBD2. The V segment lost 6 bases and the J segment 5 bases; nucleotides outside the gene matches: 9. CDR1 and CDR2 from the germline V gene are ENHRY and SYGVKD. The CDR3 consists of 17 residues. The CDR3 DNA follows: TGTGCCATCAGATCCGGGACTAGCGGGACAGGAACCGGGGAGCTGTTTTTT. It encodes CAIRSGTSGTGTGELFF.

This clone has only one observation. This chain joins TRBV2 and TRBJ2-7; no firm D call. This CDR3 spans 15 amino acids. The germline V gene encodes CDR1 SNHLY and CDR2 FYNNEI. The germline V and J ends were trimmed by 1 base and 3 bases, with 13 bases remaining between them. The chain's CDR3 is CASSEVLVSFYEQYF. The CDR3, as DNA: TGTGCCAGCAGTGAAGTTCTTGTCAGTTTCTACGAGCAGTACTTC.

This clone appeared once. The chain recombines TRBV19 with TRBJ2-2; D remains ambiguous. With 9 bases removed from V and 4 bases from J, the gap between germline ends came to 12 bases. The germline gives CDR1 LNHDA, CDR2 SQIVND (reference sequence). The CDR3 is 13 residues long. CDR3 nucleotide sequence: TGTGCCAGCGAATACCTGGGCACCGGGGAGCTGTTTTTT. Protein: CASEYLGTGELFF.

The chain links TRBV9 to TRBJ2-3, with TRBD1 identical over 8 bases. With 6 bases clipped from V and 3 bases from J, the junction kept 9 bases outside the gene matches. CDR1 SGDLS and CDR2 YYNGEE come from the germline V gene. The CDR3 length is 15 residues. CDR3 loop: CASNHRGELTDTQYF. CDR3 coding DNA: TGTGCCAGCAACCACAGGGGGGAGCTTACAGATACGCAGTATTTT.

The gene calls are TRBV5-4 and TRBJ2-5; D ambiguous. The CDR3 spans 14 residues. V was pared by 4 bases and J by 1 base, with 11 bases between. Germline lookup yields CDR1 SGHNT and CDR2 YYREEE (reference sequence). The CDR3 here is CASSHTRAQETQYF. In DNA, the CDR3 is TGTGCCAGCAGCCATACAAGGGCCCAAGAGACCCAGTACTTC.

The CDR3 sequence is CASSLVGRTYNEQFF. CDR3 in DNA: TGTGCCAGCAGCTTGGTAGGACGGACTTACAATGAGCAGTTCTTC. The chain couples TRBV5-6 to TRBJ2-1; possible D gene TRBD2, 5 bases. V was cut by 0 bases and J by 4 bases, with 11 bases left in between. The CDR3 has 15 amino acids. The germline gives CDR1 SGHDT, CDR2 YYEEEE.

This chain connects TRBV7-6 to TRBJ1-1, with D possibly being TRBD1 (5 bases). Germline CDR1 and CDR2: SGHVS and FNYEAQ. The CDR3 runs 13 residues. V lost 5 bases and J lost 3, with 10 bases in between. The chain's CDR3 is CASSLGTHTEAFF. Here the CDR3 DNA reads TGTGCCAGCAGCCTAGGGACGCACACTGAAGCTTTCTTT.

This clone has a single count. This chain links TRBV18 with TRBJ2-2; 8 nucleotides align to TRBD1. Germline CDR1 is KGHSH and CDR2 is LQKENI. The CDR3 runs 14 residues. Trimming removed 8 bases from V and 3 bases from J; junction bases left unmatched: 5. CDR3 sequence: CASADRVDTGELFF. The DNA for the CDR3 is TGTGCCAGCGCGGACAGGGTGGACACCGGGGAGCTGTTTTTT.

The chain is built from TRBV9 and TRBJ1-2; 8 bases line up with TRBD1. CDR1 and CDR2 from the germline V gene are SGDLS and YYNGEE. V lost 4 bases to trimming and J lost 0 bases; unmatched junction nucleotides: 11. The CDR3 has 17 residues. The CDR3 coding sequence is TGTGCCAGCAGCAAAGGGACAGGCCAACCTACTAACTATGGCTACACCTTC. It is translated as CASSKGTGQPTNYGYTF.

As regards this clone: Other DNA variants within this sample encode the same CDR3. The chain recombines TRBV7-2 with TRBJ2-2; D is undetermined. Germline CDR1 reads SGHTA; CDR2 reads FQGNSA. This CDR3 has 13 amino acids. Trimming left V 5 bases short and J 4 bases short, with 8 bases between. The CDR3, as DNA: TGTGCCAGCAGCCTAGGGCGCACCGGGGAGCTGTTTTTT. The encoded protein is CASSLGRTGELFF.

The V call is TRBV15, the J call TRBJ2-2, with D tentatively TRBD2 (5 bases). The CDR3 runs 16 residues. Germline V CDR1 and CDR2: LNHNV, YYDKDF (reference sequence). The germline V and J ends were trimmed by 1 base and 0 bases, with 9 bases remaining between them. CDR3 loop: CATSRAVGTNTGELFF. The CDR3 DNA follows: TGTGCCACCAGCAGAGCGGTCGGGACGAACACCGGGGAGCTGTTTTTT.

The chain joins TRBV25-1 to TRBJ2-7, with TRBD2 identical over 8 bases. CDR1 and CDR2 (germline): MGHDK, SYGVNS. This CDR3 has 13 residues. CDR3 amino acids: CAVQSGSTYEQYF. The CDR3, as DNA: TGTGCGGTCCAGAGCGGGAGTACCTACGAGCAGTACTTC.